The clone carrying this T cell receptor beta chain was counted between two and nine times. Its antigen is unknown. Healthy bone marrow donors supplied every sample. The PCR was carried out with 60 Vbeta primers and 13 Jbeta primers. Clones were sequenced by immunoSEQ multiplex PCR, and TCRdb holds only the in-frame ones, with some missing. The profile shows some 90,000 clones, about 76% of them singletons. These data are taken from a study of cytomegalovirus exposure and HLA in healthy donors. Overall study findings and caveats: As confirmed in vitro, three CMV-associated chains were specific for CMV antigens. The only immune exposure information that was available was CMV serostatus.

The length of the CDR3 is 15 residues. V was trimmed by 1 base and J by 0 bases, leaving 9 bases between them. Germline CDR1 is MNHEY and CDR2 is SVGAGI. The V gene is TRBV6-5, the J gene TRBJ1-1; D is undetermined. The origin of this receptor is a woman between 65 and 79 years old in good health and CMV-seropositive. The material sequenced was PBMCs. The CDR3 DNA reads as TGTGCCAGCAGTTACTTTTCAGGTTTGAACACTGAAGCTTTCTTT. It encodes CASSYFSGLNTEAFF.